This T cell receptor (beta chain) was captured by sequencing in a study of CXCR3-negative and CXCR3-positive naive CD8 T cells. With around 300,000 cells each, the CD8+ T cell subsets were individually sorted in triplicate. The authors made the TRB cDNA libraries by 5' RACE using UMI labels. TCRdb reprocessed the 5' RACE reads; each CDR3 protein has one entry and no DNA is given. This repertoire includes some 130,000 distinct CDR3 sequences. CDR1 and CDR2 from the germline V gene are SGHVS and FNYEAQ. This CDR3 comprises 16 residues. The V gene is TRBV7-6, the J gene TRBJ2-1; with no DNA, the TCRdb D assignment of TRBD1 cannot be verified. This receptor was identified in a human donor in good health. Some clones in this sample may be carry-over from other donors' samples. The sequenced material came from naive CXCR3- CD8+ T cells from blood. The subset denotes: CD45RO-CCR7+CD27+CD95- naive CD8+ T cells lacking CXCR3 (TNR3-). The CDR3: CASSPMDRGHSNEQFF.